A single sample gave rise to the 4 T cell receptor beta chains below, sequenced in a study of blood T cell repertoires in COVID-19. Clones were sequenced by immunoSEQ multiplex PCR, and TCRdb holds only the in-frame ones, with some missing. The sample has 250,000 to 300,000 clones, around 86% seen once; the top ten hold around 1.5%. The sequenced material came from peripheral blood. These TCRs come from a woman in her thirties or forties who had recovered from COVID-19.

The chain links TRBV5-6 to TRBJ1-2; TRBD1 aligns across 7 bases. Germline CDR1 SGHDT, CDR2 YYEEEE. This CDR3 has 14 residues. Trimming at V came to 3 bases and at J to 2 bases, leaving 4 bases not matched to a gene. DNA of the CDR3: TGTGCCAGCAGCTGGGACAGACTCAACTATGGCTACACCTTC. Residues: CASSWDRLNYGYTF. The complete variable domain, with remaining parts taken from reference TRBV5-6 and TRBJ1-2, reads DAGVTQSPTHLIKTRGQQVTLRCSPKSGHDTVSWYQQALGQGPQFIFQYYEEEERQRGNFPDRFSGHQFPNYSSELNVNALLLGDSALYLCASSWDRLNYGYTFGSGTRLTVV.

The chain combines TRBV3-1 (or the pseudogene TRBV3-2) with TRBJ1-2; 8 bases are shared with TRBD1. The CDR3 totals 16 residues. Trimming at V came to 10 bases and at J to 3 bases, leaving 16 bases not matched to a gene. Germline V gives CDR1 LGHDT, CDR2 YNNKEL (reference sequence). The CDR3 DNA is TGTGCCACCCTTGGACAGGGAAGGGGGGGTTACTATGGCTACACCTTC. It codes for CATLGQGRGGYYGYTF.

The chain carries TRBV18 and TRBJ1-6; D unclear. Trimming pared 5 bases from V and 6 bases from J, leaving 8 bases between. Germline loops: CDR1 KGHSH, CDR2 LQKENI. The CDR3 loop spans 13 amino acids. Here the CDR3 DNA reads TGTGCCAGCTCAACAACAGCTAATTCACCCCTCCACTTT. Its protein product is CASSTTANSPLHF.

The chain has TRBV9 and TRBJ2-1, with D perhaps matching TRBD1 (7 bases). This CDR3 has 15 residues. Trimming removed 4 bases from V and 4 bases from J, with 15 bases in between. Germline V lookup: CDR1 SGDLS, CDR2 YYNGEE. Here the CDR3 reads CASSYRTGLYNEQFF. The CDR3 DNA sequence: TGTGCCAGCAGCTACCGGACAGGACTATACAATGAGCAGTTCTTC.